Listed here are 27 T cell receptor beta chains from one sample, sequenced in a study of T cells in Graves' hyperthyroidism and ophthalmopathy. Amplification yielded TCR beta CDR3 regions, with RNA transcripts as the source. A first-round RT-PCR of the TCR CDR3 used the HTBI primer set. One entry per CDR3 protein, called by TCRdb with MiXCR from the multiplex PCR reads. The data show 600,000 or so distinct CDR3 sequences, with around 13% seen just once and under 15% held by the top ten. Specimen: blood. The receptors come from a woman between 45 and 65 years old with Graves' ophthalmopathy.

This chain links TRBV9 with TRBJ2-1; 13 bases match TRBD2. Looked up from germline, CDR1 is SGDLS and CDR2 is YYNGEE. The CDR3 has 19 amino acids. Losses at the gene ends were 3 bases for V and 4 bases for J; bases not matched to a gene: 13. Written as DNA, the CDR3 is TGTGCCAGCAGCGCGACGGGGACTAGCGGGACTACGAAATACAATGAGCAGTTCTTC. This codes for CASSATGTSGTTKYNEQFF.

This clonotype was counted ten times or more. The chain uses TRBV14 and TRBJ2-7, with D perhaps TRBD1 or TRBD2 (5 bases each). Germline loops: CDR1 SGHDN, CDR2 FVKESK. Trimming left V 0 bases short and J 2 bases short, with 14 bases between. This CDR3 contains 16 residues. The CDR3 here is CASSQDHGAVAYEQYF. The CDR3 nucleotides are TGTGCCAGCAGCCAAGATCACGGGGCGGTAGCCTACGAGCAGTACTTC.

The chain has TRBV9 and TRBJ1-2; D might be TRBD1 (5 bases). The CDR3 runs to 14 residues. V lost 4 bases to trimming and J lost 2 bases, with 12 bases between them. Germline V gene data show CDR1 as SGDLS and CDR2 as YYNGEE. The CDR3 bases are TGTGCCAGCAGCCCTTTGGGGGTGAACTATGGCTACACCTTC. Its protein is CASSPLGVNYGYTF. Full variable domain (missing parts from reference TRBV9 and TRBJ1-2): DSGVTQTPKHLITATGQRVTLRCSPRSGDLSVYWYQQSLDQGLQFLIQYYNGEERAKGNILERFSAQQFPDLHSELNLSSLELGDSALYFCASSPLGVNYGYTFGSGTRLTVV.

This clonotype was counted at least ten times. J is TRBJ1-1 and V is TRBV5-1; TRBD1 is a possible D gene (5 bases). Trimming stripped 4 bases from V and 0 bases from J, with 10 bases between. In germline, CDR1 is SGHRS, CDR2 YFSETQ. The CDR3 is 14 residues long. The CDR3 DNA is TGCGCCAGCAGCAAGGACAAGATGAACACTGAAGCTTTCTTT. It is translated as CASSKDKMNTEAFF.

This clonotype was counted a few times. The chain couples TRBV4-3 to TRBJ2-2, with 9 positions matching TRBD2. Trimming removed 0 bases from V and 2 bases from J; junction bases left unmatched: 4. Germline V lookup: CDR1 LGHNA, CDR2 YSLEER. CDR3 length equals 17 residues. CDR3 in amino acids: CASSQDGGRANTGELFF. The CDR3 DNA follows: TGCGCCAGCAGCCAAGATGGCGGGAGGGCCAACACCGGGGAGCTGTTTTTT.

For the CDR3, the DNA is TGCAGCGTTGAAGGGGTTTTATTAGAGACCCAGTACTTC. Residues: CSVEGVLLETQYF. The chain combines TRBV29-1 with TRBJ2-5, with no clear D. The V and J ends lost 1 base and 4 bases respectively, with 10 bases between them. Per germline, CDR1 SQVTM and CDR2 ANQGSEA. The CDR3 extends over 13 amino acids.

Many counts were recorded for this clonotype. J is TRBJ2-4 and V is TRBV5-1; possible D gene TRBD2, 5 bases. The CDR3 length is 13 residues. Deletions cut 4 bases from V and 5 bases from J, with 10 bases between. The germline V gene has CDR1 SGHRS and CDR2 YFSETQ. The CDR3 nucleotides are TGCGCCAGCAGCGCGCTAGCACAAAACATTCAGTACTTC. This sequence encodes CASSALAQNIQYF. The full variable domain, completed using reference TRBV5-1 and TRBJ2-4, is KAGVTQTPRYLIKTRGQQVTLSCSPISGHRSVSWYQQTPGQGLQFLFEYFSETQRNKGNFPGRFSGRQFSNSRSEMNVSTLELGDSALYLCASSALAQNIQYFGAGTRLSVL.

This clonotype was recorded many times. The gene calls are TRBV20-1 and TRBJ2-1; 9 bases are shared with TRBD1. Germline values: CDR1 DFQATT, CDR2 SNEGSKA (reference sequence). J gave up 0 bases and V 6 bases, and 3 bases lay outside the gene matches. There are 14 residues in the CDR3. This chain's CDR3 is CSATGGSSYNEQFF. The DNA of the CDR3 is TGCAGTGCAACAGGGGGCAGCTCCTACAATGAGCAGTTCTTC.

This clonotype has more than one count but fewer than ten. This may be a read error: a much more frequent sequence differs by one nucleotide. The CDR3 nucleotides read TGTGCCAGCAGCCCCCTCGGGGATGAGCAGTACTTC. This encodes CASSPLGDEQYF. V usage is TRBV7-2 and J usage is TRBJ2-7, with a tentative D call TRBD2 (5 bases). V was pared by 5 bases and J by 7 bases, with 12 bases between. Germline V gives CDR1 SGHTA, CDR2 FQGNSA. There are 12 residues in the CDR3.

This clonotype appeared many times. V gene TRBV20-1 combines with J gene TRBJ2-3, with a possible D match to TRBD2 (6 bases). V was pared by 6 bases and J by 5 bases, with 18 bases between. The germline V gene has CDR1 DFQATT and CDR2 SNEGSKA (reference sequence). This CDR3 has 14 amino acids. CDR3 DNA sequence: TGCAGTGCCCAACGGCTCCCCGGGGGAGATACGCAGTATTTT. Translating it yields CSAQRLPGGDTQYF.

This clonotype came up many times. The junction differs from germline at one of its ends, possibly a read error. The V and J genes are TRBV7-7 and TRBJ2-1; 12 bases match TRBD2. The CDR3 covers 16 residues. Germline V lookup: CDR1 SSHAT, CDR2 FNYEAQ (reference sequence). CDR3 residues: CASSLARTSGMDEQFF. The CDR3 region has the DNA TGTGCTAGCAGCTTAGCGAGGACTAGCGGGATGGATGAGCAGTTCTTC. The full variable domain, in which reference TRBV7-7 and TRBJ2-1 provide the parts outside the CDR3, is GAGVSQSPRYKVTKRGQDVTLRCDPISSHATLYWYQQALGQGPEFLTYFNYEAQPDKSGLPSDRFSAERPEGSISTLTIQRTEQRDSAMYRCASSLARTSGMDEQFFGPGTRLTVL.

The rearrangement links TRBV2 to TRBJ2-7; 9 bases are a match to TRBD2. The CDR3 spans 13 residues. Trimming cost V 8 bases and J 6 bases; bases outside gene matches: 8. CDR1 is SNHLY, CDR2 FYNNEI, per germline. CDR3 residues: CASYSGRSFEQYF. The DNA of the CDR3 is TGTGCCAGCTATAGCGGGAGAAGCTTCGAGCAGTACTTC.

Many counts were recorded for this clonotype. The chain joins TRBV7-3 to TRBJ1-5; D perhaps matches TRBD1 (6 bases). Germline V lookup: CDR1 SGHTA, CDR2 FQGTGA. The CDR3 is 14 amino acids. V was pared by 5 bases and J by 4 bases, with 12 bases between. In DNA, the CDR3 is TGTGCCAGCAGCCAAAGGGGGGAAAATCAGCCCCAGCATTTT. Its translation: CASSQRGENQPQHF.

This chain connects TRBV20-1 to TRBJ1-3; D is ambiguous. Per the germline V gene, CDR1 is DFQATT and CDR2 is SNEGSKA (reference sequence). Trimming shortened V by 6 bases and J by 4 bases, and 10 bases separated the two germline ends. The CDR3 contains 12 residues. In nucleotides, the CDR3 is TGCAGTGCAATTCCACAGGGAAACACCATATATTTT. This translates into CSAIPQGNTIYF.

This clonotype has a count of ten or more. The chain couples TRBV20-1 to TRBJ1-1, with D perhaps TRBD1 (5 bases). V lost 6 bases, J lost 5 bases, and 19 bases lay in between. Germline V gives CDR1 DFQATT, CDR2 SNEGSKA (reference sequence). CDR3 size: 14 residues. The CDR3 sequence is CSAYTRGEGTEAFF. CDR3 in DNA: TGCAGTGCCTACACCCGGGGTGAGGGGACTGAAGCTTTCTTT.

This clonotype was detected ten times or more. This chain joins TRBV20-1 and TRBJ1-5, with D perhaps matching TRBD1 (5 bases). This CDR3 has 16 residues. CDR1 is DFQATT and CDR2 is SNEGSKA in the germline V gene (reference sequence). V was shortened by 0 bases and J by 2 bases, with 14 bases between the two germline ends. The CDR3 is CSARELEGNGNQPQHF. For the CDR3, the DNA is TGCAGTGCTAGAGAGCTGGAGGGGAATGGCAATCAGCCCCAGCATTTT.

A note on this clonotype: Given a much more abundant clone one base away, this may be a read error. The rearrangement uses TRBV6-2 or TRBV6-3 and TRBJ2-3, with 9 bases identical to TRBD2. The CDR3 spans 16 residues. Germline-derived CDR1 and CDR2 are MNHEY and SVGEGT. The CDR3 sequence: CACSYSSGINTDTQYF. CDR3 DNA: TGTGCCTGCAGTTATTCTAGCGGGATTAACACAGATACGCAGTATTTT.

This clonotype was found many times. The V gene is TRBV11-2, the J gene TRBJ1-1, with D possibly matching TRBD1 (6 bases). Trimming cost V 1 base and J 6 bases, with 15 bases left between them. The CDR3 runs 15 residues. Germline V gene sequence: CDR1 SGHAT, CDR2 FQNNGV. CDR3 sequence reads: CASSLGGGLIAEAFF. In nucleotides, the CDR3 is TGTGCCAGCAGCTTAGGGGGGGGGCTAATTGCTGAAGCTTTCTTT.

This clonotype has at least ten counts. The chain joins TRBV3-1 to TRBJ2-7; D is ambiguous. The CDR3 has 12 amino acids. The V end was cut by 2 bases, the J end by 5 bases, with 7 bases between. Germline values: CDR1 LGHDT, CDR2 YNNKEL (reference sequence). The CDR3, as DNA: TGTGCCAGCAGCCAAATGAACCACGAGCAGTACTTC. Translation gives CASSQMNHEQYF.

J is TRBJ1-2 and V is TRBV7-2, with D possibly being TRBD1 (5 bases). V was cut by 4 bases and J by 2 bases, with 14 bases left in between. The CDR3 contains 15 residues. Per the germline V gene, CDR1 is SGHTA and CDR2 is FQGNSA. The CDR3 DNA reads TGTGCCAGCAGCTCGGGACCAACGGCAAACTATGGCTACACCTTC. It translates to CASSSGPTANYGYTF.

The V call is TRBV6-1, the J call TRBJ2-1, with a possible D match to TRBD2 (5 bases). The CDR3 totals 14 residues. Trimming removed 8 bases at V and 2 bases at J, with 13 bases between. The V gene's germline CDR1 is MNHNS and CDR2 SASEGT. The DNA of the CDR3 is TGTGCCAGCTTAATACTAGGAACCTACAATGAGCAGTTCTTC. This translates into CASLILGTYNEQFF.

The chain uses TRBV29-1 and TRBJ1-2; 8 bases fit TRBD1. J was trimmed by 4 bases and V by 6 bases; bases with no gene match: 10. The germline V gene has CDR1 SQVTM and CDR2 ANQGSEA. This CDR3 has 14 amino acids. The CDR3 loop is CSVDKPGQVYGYTF. CDR3 coding DNA: TGCAGCGTGGATAAGCCGGGACAGGTCTATGGCTACACCTTC.

The sample holds many counts of this clonotype. The rearrangement joins TRBV28 to TRBJ2-7; D possibly matches TRBD1 or TRBD2 (6 bases each). Deletions cut 9 bases from V and 0 bases from J, with 12 bases between. The CDR3 totals 13 residues. Looked up from germline, CDR1 is MDHEN and CDR2 is SYDVKM. The CDR3 loop reads CASKRGASYEQYF. Here the CDR3 DNA reads TGTGCCAGTAAGAGGGGGGCCTCCTACGAGCAGTACTTC.

Many counts were recorded for this clonotype. This rearrangement joins TRBV2 to TRBJ2-5; TRBD2 agrees at 10 bases. The J segment lost 4 bases and the V segment lost 8 bases, leaving 4 bases of the junction unmatched. The CDR3 is made up of 13 amino acids. CDR1 SNHLY and CDR2 FYNNEI come from the germline V gene. In nucleotides, the CDR3 is TGTGCCAGCTGCCTAGCGGGAGCAGAGACCCAGTACTTC. Protein sequence: CASCLAGAETQYF.

This clonotype was observed at least ten times. The CDR3 DNA follows: TGTGCCAGCAGCCCAAGTTCGAACACTGAAGCTTTCTTT. Translating gives CASSPSSNTEAFF. This chain links TRBV7-8 with TRBJ1-1; D uncertain. Germline CDR1 reads SGHVS; CDR2 reads FQNEAQ. CDR3 size: 13 residues. Between the trimmed V and J ends, which lost 5 bases and 1 base, there was a span of 8 bases.

This clonotype was picked up many times. The CDR3 sequence is CASSLVVGGQPQHF. CDR3 nucleotides: TGTGCCAGCAGCTTAGTCGTCGGAGGGCAGCCCCAGCATTTT. This sequence joins TRBV7-2 and TRBJ1-5; no clear D. The CDR3 has 14 amino acids. The germline CDR1 and CDR2 sequences are SGHTA and FQGNSA. V was pared by 1 base and J by 7 bases, with 11 bases between. Full variable domain (missing parts from reference TRBV7-2 and TRBJ1-5): GAGVSQSPSNKVTEKGKDVELRCDPISGHTALYWYRQSLGQGLEFLIYFQGNSAPDKSGLPSDRFSAERTGGSVSTLTIQRTQQEDSAVYLCASSLVVGGQPQHFGDGTRLSIL.

This clonotype showed up many times. The V call is TRBV2, the J call TRBJ2-7, with TRBD2 matching over 12 bases. Trimming removed 1 base from V and 7 bases from J; junction bases left unmatched: 8. The CDR3 consists of 16 residues. CDR1 SNHLY and CDR2 FYNNEI come from the germline V gene. In nucleotides, the CDR3 is TGTGCCAGCAGTGAAGGACTAGCGGGAGCCCATGGGGAGCAGTACTTC. Protein product: CASSEGLAGAHGEQYF.